This T cell receptor (beta chain) was captured by sequencing in a study of blood T cell repertoires in COVID-19. CDR3 length equals 17 residues. Germline V gene sequence: CDR1 SGHDT, CDR2 YYEEEE. The V end was cut by 2 bases, the J end by 4 bases, with 18 bases between. Authors' methods: Nucleated cell number was recorded as an estimate derived from reference gene primer amplification. TCRdb's table, derived via immunoSEQ multiplex PCR, lists solely in-frame clones and lacks some. V, J and clone size are those of that table, while D and trimming were read from the DNA. The table has some 350,000 clones, nearly 90% seen once.

What was sequenced was peripheral blood. V and J are TRBV5-6 and TRBJ2-2, with D uncertain. The TCR was taken from a man aged 18 to 35 with active or convalescent COVID-19. The CDR3 loop is CASSLDTSSVVTGELFF. The CDR3 coding sequence is TGTGCCAGCAGCTTAGACACGTCGTCAGTAGTCACCGGGGAGCTGTTTTTT.